The sequence of this T cell receptor beta chain was determined in a study of blood T cell repertoires in COVID-19. Assay used: immunoSEQ multiplex PCR; TCRdb lists only in-frame clones, some missing. The table has almost 500,000 clones, about 85% seen once; the top ten hold 6.5% to 8.5%. CDR1 and CDR2 (germline): SGHRS, YFSETQ. The V gene lost 4 bases and the J gene lost 0 bases, with 11 bases spanning the gap. The CDR3 loop spans 15 amino acids. The sample was PBMCs or T cells enriched from blood (not recorded which). The origin of this receptor is a woman aged 60-75 years who had recovered from COVID-19. The V and J genes are TRBV5-1 and TRBJ1-3, with D possibly matching TRBD1 (6 bases). This CDR3 reads CASSPQGFSGNTIYF. The CDR3 nucleotides read TGCGCCAGCAGCCCGCAGGGGTTCTCTGGAAACACCATATATTTT.